A selection of T cell receptor beta chains follows, all from one sample in a study of identical twins. TCRdb analysed the 5' RACE reads with MiXCR anew, one entry per CDR3 protein. The sample shows around 500,000 distinct CDR3 sequences, 13% to 15% of them seen only once. These data are also associated with another study on yellow fever vaccine responses in identical twins.

Sequenced input: CD4+ T cells sorted from blood. These receptors were collected from a woman between 18 and 29 years old in good health. CDR3s include the opening cysteine and the closing phenylalanine or tryptophan. D genes are given only for firm matches. Only part of the rows carry a size: once, few, many, or a class if the clone is expanded.

len: 15; j_gene: TRBJ2-1; abundance: -; v_gene: TRBV5-1; d_gene: TRBD2; CDR3nt: TGCGCCAGCAGCTTTCAAGCGGGAGTTATAAATGAGCAGTTCTTC; CDR3aa: CASSFQAGVINEQFF
len: 18; j_gene: TRBJ2-6; abundance: few; v_gene: TRBV2; d_gene: -; CDR3nt: TGTGCCAGCAGTTTCCCGGTCGGGGGAGCCTCTGGGGCCAACGTCCTGACTTTC; CDR3aa: CASSFPVGGASGANVLTF
len: 16; j_gene: TRBJ2-3; abundance: -; v_gene: TRBV7-8; d_gene: TRBD2; CDR3nt: TGTGCCAGCAGCTCCCCTAGCGGGCAGAAAAGAGATACGCAGTATTTT; CDR3aa: CASSSPSGQKRDTQYF
len: 15; j_gene: TRBJ2-3; abundance: -; v_gene: TRBV6-4; d_gene: -; CDR3nt: TGTGCCACCAGTCCGACTCGAGCATCCACAGATACGCAGTATTTT; CDR3aa: CATSPTRASTDTQYF
len: 16; j_gene: TRBJ2-3; abundance: few; v_gene: TRBV7-2; d_gene: TRBD2; CDR3nt: TGTGCCAGCAGCATACAGGGACTAGCGGGGGTTGATACGCAGTATTTT; CDR3aa: CASSIQGLAGVDTQYF
len: 13; j_gene: TRBJ1-1; abundance: few; v_gene: TRBV12-3/TRBV12-4; d_gene: -; CDR3nt: TGTGCCAGCACCGTGACACAGAACACTGAAGCTTTCTTT; CDR3aa: CASTVTQNTEAFF
len: 17; j_gene: TRBJ2-3; abundance: -; v_gene: TRBV7-9; d_gene: TRBD2; CDR3nt: TGTGCCAGCAGCCTTTACCAGGGACTAGCCGACACAGATACGCAGTATTTT; CDR3aa: CASSLYQGLADTDTQYF
len: 14; j_gene: TRBJ2-2; abundance: few; v_gene: TRBV7-2; d_gene: -; CDR3nt: TGTGCCAGCAGCGCTCCCTTAAACACCGGGGAGCTGTTTTTT; CDR3aa: CASSAPLNTGELFF
len: 16; j_gene: TRBJ2-5; abundance: -; v_gene: TRBV4-2; d_gene: TRBD2; CDR3nt: TGTGCCAGCAGCCAAGATGTAGGGGGACTAGGAGAGACCCAGTACTTC; CDR3aa: CASSQDVGGLGETQYF
len: 14; j_gene: TRBJ2-7; abundance: -; v_gene: TRBV20-1; d_gene: -; CDR3nt: TGCAGTGCTCAAGACGGGACTCACAACAATGAGCAGTACTTC; CDR3aa: CSAQDGTHNNEQYF
len: 14; j_gene: TRBJ2-2; abundance: -; v_gene: TRBV6-1; d_gene: -; CDR3nt: TGTGCCAGCAGAAGACAGGATAACACCGGGGAGCTGTTTTTT; CDR3aa: CASRRQDNTGELFF
len: 14; j_gene: TRBJ1-1; abundance: -; v_gene: TRBV7-9; d_gene: TRBD1; CDR3nt: TGTGCCAGCAGCCAAACAGGGGGAAACACTGAAGCTTTCTTT; CDR3aa: CASSQTGGNTEAFF
len: 17; j_gene: TRBJ2-5; abundance: -; v_gene: TRBV15; d_gene: TRBD1; CDR3nt: TGTGCCACCAGCAGGACGATGGGTCCAGGGGGTCAAGAGACCCAGTACTTC; CDR3aa: CATSRTMGPGGQETQYF
len: 15; j_gene: TRBJ2-1; abundance: many; v_gene: TRBV4-3; d_gene: -; CDR3nt: TGCGCCAGCAGCCAAGATCAGCAGGGCAGGGATGAGCAGTTCTTC; CDR3aa: CASSQDQQGRDEQFF
len: 14; j_gene: TRBJ2-5; abundance: many; v_gene: TRBV4-2; d_gene: -; CDR3nt: TGTGCCAGCAGCCAAGACCCGGGGTTTGAGACCCAGTACTTC; CDR3aa: CASSQDPGFETQYF
len: 12; j_gene: TRBJ1-2; abundance: few; v_gene: TRBV2; d_gene: -; CDR3nt: TGTGCCAGCAGTGTGGGCGGGACTATCGGCACCTTC; CDR3aa: CASSVGGTIGTF
len: 13; j_gene: TRBJ2-2; abundance: many; v_gene: TRBV7-9; d_gene: -; CDR3nt: TGTGCCAGCAGCCCCCGGGACACCGGGGAGCTGTTTTTT; CDR3aa: CASSPRDTGELFF
len: 14; j_gene: TRBJ2-7; abundance: -; v_gene: TRBV7-2; d_gene: -; CDR3nt: TGTGCCAGCAGCGCGGCCGGGACAACCTACGAGCAGTACTTC; CDR3aa: CASSAAGTTYEQYF
len: 18; j_gene: TRBJ2-7; abundance: -; v_gene: TRBV12-3/TRBV12-4; d_gene: -; CDR3nt: TGTGCCAGCAGTTTAGCGCGCGGGGCCACTTCAAAACTTTACGAGCAGTACTTC; CDR3aa: CASSLARGATSKLYEQYF
len: 14; j_gene: TRBJ2-2; abundance: -; v_gene: TRBV5-1; d_gene: -; CDR3nt: TGCGCCAGCAGCTTGCTCGAAGGTCCCGGGGAGCTGTTTTTT; CDR3aa: CASSLLEGPGELFF
len: 15; j_gene: TRBJ1-2; abundance: -; v_gene: TRBV5-4; d_gene: -; CDR3nt: TGTGCCAGCAGCTCTAAGAAGACTGCTAACTATGGCTACACCTTC; CDR3aa: CASSSKKTANYGYTF
len: 12; j_gene: TRBJ1-1; abundance: few; v_gene: TRBV10-1; d_gene: -; CDR3nt: TGCGCCAGCAGTGAAGTGAACACTGAAGCTTTCTTT; CDR3aa: CASSEVNTEAFF
len: 18; j_gene: TRBJ1-1; abundance: few; v_gene: TRBV21-1; d_gene: -; CDR3nt: TGTGCCAGCAGCGAAAAGTCCCCGCCCAGTGGTATGAACACTGAAGCTTTCTTT; CDR3aa: CASSEKSPPSGMNTEAFF
len: 13; j_gene: TRBJ2-7; abundance: few; v_gene: TRBV20-1; d_gene: -; CDR3nt: TGCAGTGCTAGTCACTGGACCACCTACGAGCAGTACTTC; CDR3aa: CSASHWTTYEQYF
len: 13; j_gene: TRBJ2-5; abundance: few; v_gene: TRBV7-2; d_gene: TRBD1; CDR3nt: TGTGCCAGCAGCACGGGACAGCAAGAGACCCAGTACTTC; CDR3aa: CASSTGQQETQYF
len: 19; j_gene: TRBJ2-5; abundance: -; v_gene: TRBV12-3/TRBV12-4; d_gene: -; CDR3nt: TGTGCCAGCAGTTCCATGGTAAAGATGACAGACCGGCCGTCGGAGACCCAGTACTTC; CDR3aa: CASSSMVKMTDRPSETQYF
len: 14; j_gene: TRBJ2-1; abundance: few; v_gene: TRBV5-5; d_gene: TRBD1; CDR3nt: TGTGCCAGCAGCTTACAGGGGGCTCTCGGTGAGCAGTTCTTC; CDR3aa: CASSLQGALGEQFF
len: 16; j_gene: TRBJ2-6; abundance: -; v_gene: TRBV5-1; d_gene: -; CDR3nt: TGCGCCAGCAGCTCGACAGGTTCCCCAGGGGCCAACGTCCTGACTTTC; CDR3aa: CASSSTGSPGANVLTF